This T cell receptor beta chain was recovered during a study of CDR3 diversity in severe acne. The germline gives CDR1 LNHDA, CDR2 SQIVND (reference sequence). The CDR3 runs to 14 residues. TCRdb analysed the PCR reads with MiXCR anew, one entry per CDR3 protein. The table shows about 90,000 distinct CDR3 sequences, with around 47% occurring only once. With respect to this clonotype: At one end, the junction sequence differs from germline, possibly due to a read error.

V is TRBV19 and J is TRBJ2-7; D perhaps matches TRBD2 (6 bases). This TCR was recovered from a male donor with severe acne vulgaris. Sequenced: blood. DNA of the CDR3: TGTGCCGGTAGTATGGCGGGAATCATCTACGAGCAGTACTTC. This encodes CAGSMAGIIYEQYF.